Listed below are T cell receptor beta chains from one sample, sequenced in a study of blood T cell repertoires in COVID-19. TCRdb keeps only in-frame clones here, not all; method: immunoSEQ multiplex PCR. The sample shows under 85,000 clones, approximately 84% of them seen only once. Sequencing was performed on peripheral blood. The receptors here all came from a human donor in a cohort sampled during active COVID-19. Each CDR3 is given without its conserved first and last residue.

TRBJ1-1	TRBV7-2	ASSSRQGQAEAF
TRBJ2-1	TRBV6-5	ASTRDRSYNEQF
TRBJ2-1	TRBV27	ASRTQGLAYNEQF
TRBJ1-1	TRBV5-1	ASSVGAPLTEAF
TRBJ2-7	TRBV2	ASTPRGQANYEQY
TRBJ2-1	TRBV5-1	ASSLSVRTGDNEQF
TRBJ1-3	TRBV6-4	ASSAAGSYSGNTIY
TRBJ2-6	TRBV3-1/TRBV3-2	ASRRDIAGANVLT
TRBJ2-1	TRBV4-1	ASSHPSSGAVHNEQF
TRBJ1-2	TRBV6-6	ASTRIQNNYGYT
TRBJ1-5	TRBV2	ASSAQQGGNQPQH
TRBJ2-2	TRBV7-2	ASRGGRNTGELF
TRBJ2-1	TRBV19	ASSASGGAGFDEQF
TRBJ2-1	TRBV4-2	ASSQDRDRGMNNEQF
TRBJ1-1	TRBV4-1	ASSQEGSTEAF
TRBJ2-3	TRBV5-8	ASGLGNSGQGTDTQY
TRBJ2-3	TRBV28	ASSFLRGGRADTQY
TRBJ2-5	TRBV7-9	ASSLVTSQETQY
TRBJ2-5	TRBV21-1	ASSLGWRGEETQY
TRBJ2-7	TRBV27	ASSTDRTPGEQY
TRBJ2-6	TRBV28	ASSSTTGTGTGANVLT
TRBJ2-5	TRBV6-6	ASTTGGAYRETQY
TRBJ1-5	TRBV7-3	ASSPPVGGMSNQPQH
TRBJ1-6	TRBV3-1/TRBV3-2	ASSPKDRGENSPLH
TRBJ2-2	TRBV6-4	ASSVASGDTGELF
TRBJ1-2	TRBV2	IRRETDNYGYT
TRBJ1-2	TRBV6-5	ASTRTGPNYGYT